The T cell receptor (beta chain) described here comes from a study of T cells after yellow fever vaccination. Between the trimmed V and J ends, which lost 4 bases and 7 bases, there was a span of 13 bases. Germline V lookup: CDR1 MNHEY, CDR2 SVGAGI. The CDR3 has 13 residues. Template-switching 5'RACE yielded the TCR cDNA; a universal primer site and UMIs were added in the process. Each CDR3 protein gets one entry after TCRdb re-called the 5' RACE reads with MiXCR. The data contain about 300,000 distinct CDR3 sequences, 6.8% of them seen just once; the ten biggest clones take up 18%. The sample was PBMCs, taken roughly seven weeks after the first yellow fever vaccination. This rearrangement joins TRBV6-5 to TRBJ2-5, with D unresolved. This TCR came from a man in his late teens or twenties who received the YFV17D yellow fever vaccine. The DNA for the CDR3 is TGTGCCAGCAGTTCTACCAGGTCGGGGACCCAGTACTTC. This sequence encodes CASSSTRSGTQYF.